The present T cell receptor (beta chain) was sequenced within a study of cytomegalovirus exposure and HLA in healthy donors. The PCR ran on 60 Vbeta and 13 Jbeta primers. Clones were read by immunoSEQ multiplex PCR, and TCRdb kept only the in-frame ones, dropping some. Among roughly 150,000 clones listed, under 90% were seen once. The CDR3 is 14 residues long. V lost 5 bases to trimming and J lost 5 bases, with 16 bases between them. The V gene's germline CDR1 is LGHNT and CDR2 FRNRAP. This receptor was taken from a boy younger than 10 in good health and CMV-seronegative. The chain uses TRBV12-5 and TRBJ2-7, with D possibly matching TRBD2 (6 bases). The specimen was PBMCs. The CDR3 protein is CASGTGTPQNEQYF. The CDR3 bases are TGTGCTAGTGGTACCGGGACTCCCCAGAACGAGCAGTACTTC.